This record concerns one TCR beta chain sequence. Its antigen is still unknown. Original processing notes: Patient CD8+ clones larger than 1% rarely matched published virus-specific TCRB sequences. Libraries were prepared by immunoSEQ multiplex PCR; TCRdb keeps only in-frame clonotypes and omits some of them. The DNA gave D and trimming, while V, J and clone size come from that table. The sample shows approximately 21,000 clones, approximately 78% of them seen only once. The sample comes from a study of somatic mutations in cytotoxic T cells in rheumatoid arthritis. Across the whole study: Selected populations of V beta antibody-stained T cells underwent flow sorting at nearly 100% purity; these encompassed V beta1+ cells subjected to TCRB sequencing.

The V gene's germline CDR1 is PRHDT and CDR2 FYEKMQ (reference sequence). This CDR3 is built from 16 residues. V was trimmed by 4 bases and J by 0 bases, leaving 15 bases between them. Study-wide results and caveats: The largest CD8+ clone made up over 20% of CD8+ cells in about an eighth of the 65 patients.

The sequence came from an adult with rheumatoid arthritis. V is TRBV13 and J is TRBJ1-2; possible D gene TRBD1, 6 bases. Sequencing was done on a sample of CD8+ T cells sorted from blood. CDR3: CASSSITGQANYGYTF. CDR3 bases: TGTGCCAGCAGCTCAATCACAGGGCAAGCTAACTATGGCTACACCTTC.